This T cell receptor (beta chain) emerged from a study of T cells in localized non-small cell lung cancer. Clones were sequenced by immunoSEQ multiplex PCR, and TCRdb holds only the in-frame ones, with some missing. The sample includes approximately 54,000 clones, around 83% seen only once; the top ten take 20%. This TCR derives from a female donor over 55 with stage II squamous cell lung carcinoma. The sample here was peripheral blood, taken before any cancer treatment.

CDR3 loop: CASSSDSYSNQPQHF. In DNA form, the CDR3 reads TGTGCCAGCAGCTCGGACAGCTATAGCAATCAGCCCCAGCATTTT. The chain couples TRBV7-2 to TRBJ1-5, with D maybe TRBD1 (6 bases). This CDR3 is 15 amino acids long. Per germline, CDR1 SGHTA and CDR2 FQGNSA. Trimming pared 4 bases from V and 0 bases from J, leaving 10 bases between.